Described below is a single TCR beta chain sequence and its context. J was trimmed by 7 bases and V by 3 bases; bases with no gene match: 14. This CDR3 is built from 17 residues. From germline, CDR1 is KGHSH and CDR2 LQKENI. Profiling relied on immunoSEQ multiplex PCR, and the TCRdb table lists in-frame clones only, not all of them. In the table there are approximately 130,000 clones, 85% of which are singletons. The sample is drawn from a study of blood T cell repertoires in COVID-19. The rearrangement links TRBV18 to TRBJ2-7, with TRBD2 matching 11 bases. Input material: peripheral blood. The source is a man between 60 and 75 years old with acute or convalescent COVID-19. CDR3 nucleotide sequence: TGTGCCAGCTCACCCTTTGCCTCTAGCGGGAGGCTGGAGGAGCAGTACTTC. This translates into CASSPFASSGRLEEQYF.